These T cell receptor beta chains were read from a single sample in a study of CD8+CD57+ T cells in acquired aplastic anemia. TCRdb re-derived calls from the reads in MiXCR, one entry per CDR3 protein. The sample carries approximately 380,000 distinct CDR3 sequences, about two thirds recorded once. Specimen: sorted CD4+, CD8+, or CD8+CD57+ T cells (not recorded which) from PBMCs. The receptors stem from a human donor in good health, serving as a control. The CDR3 runs from the conserved cysteine through the conserved F or W.

length: 13; J: TRBJ2-7; V: TRBV12-3/TRBV12-4; CDR3: CASSPGDTYEQYF
length: 15; J: TRBJ2-7; V: TRBV4-3; CDR3: CASSQERAASYEQYF
length: 13; J: TRBJ1-1; V: TRBV29-1; CDR3: CSVPGLMNTEAFF
length: 15; J: TRBJ2-7; V: TRBV12-5; CDR3: CASGLAWDSSYEQYF
length: 14; J: TRBJ2-7; V: TRBV7-3; CDR3: CASSLAPAESYNDF
length: 11; J: TRBJ2-7; V: TRBV5-6; CDR3: CASSLSSEQYF
length: 12; J: TRBJ2-7; V: TRBV18; CDR3: CASSPQDHEQYF
length: 14; J: TRBJ2-1; V: TRBV29-1; CDR3: CSRTGGPISNEQFF
length: 16; J: TRBJ1-3; V: TRBV10-1; CDR3: CASSESTGTNGNTIYF
length: 16; J: TRBJ2-7; V: TRBV9; CDR3: CASTDTAQGDHYEQYF
length: 12; J: TRBJ2-7; V: TRBV19; CDR3: CASSDLSQEQYF
length: 15; J: TRBJ2-6; V: TRBV5-4; CDR3: CASSLRQAGANVLTF
length: 12; J: TRBJ2-1; V: TRBV19; CDR3: CASSIPHNEQFF
length: 16; J: TRBJ2-1; V: TRBV6-6; CDR3: CASSRRQAGGTNEQFF
length: 15; J: TRBJ1-2; V: TRBV25-1; CDR3: CASSASWGSNYGYTF
length: 15; J: TRBJ1-1; V: TRBV2; CDR3: CASSDLRGDLLKAFF
length: 15; J: TRBJ1-4; V: TRBV20-1; CDR3: CSARGGGRGYEKLFF
length: 16; J: TRBJ2-5; V: TRBV5-1; CDR3: CASSLNVWGPQETQYF
length: 14; J: TRBJ2-7; V: TRBV13; CDR3: CASGQGGFGAEQYF
length: 11; J: TRBJ2-1; V: TRBV19; CDR3: CASSTDTEQFF
length: 14; J: TRBJ2-1; V: TRBV7-3; CDR3: CASSLSGPNTEDFF
length: 15; J: TRBJ2-5; V: TRBV7-6; CDR3: CASSSAGANQETQYF
length: 14; J: TRBJ2-5; V: TRBV5-1; CDR3: CASSLVGGPETQYF
length: 17; J: TRBJ1-5; V: TRBV20-1; CDR3: CGAVLSTGGASNQPQHF
length: 16; J: TRBJ2-1; V: TRBV7-2; CDR3: CASSQDERGGHNEQFF
length: 15; J: TRBJ2-5; V: TRBV9; CDR3: CASSLSPTRGETQYF